Each of the 27 T cell receptor beta chains below was sequenced from the same sample in a study of blood T cells in healthy people across ages. PCR was performed a second time for roughly 7 to 11 cycles using a sample-barcoded 5' primer and a J-beta primer mix. MiXCR, applied by TCRdb to the 5' RACE reads, yields one record per CDR3 protein. The sample has 1.5 million to 2 million distinct CDR3 sequences; 30% to 40% are singletons. What was sequenced was blood. The receptors originated from a human donor in good health.

This chain joins TRBV7-2 and TRBJ2-3; 8 positions match TRBD1. V lost 7 bases and J lost 1; bases outside the gene matches: 1. The CDR3 loop spans 13 amino acids. The germline V gene encodes CDR1 SGHTA and CDR2 FQGNSA. The CDR3 loop reads CASKTGGTDTQYF. The CDR3 nucleotides are TGTGCCAGCAAGACAGGGGGCACAGATACGCAGTATTTT.

The chain is built from TRBV27 and TRBJ1-5, with TRBD1 as a possible D gene (6 bases). Trimming took 5 bases from V and 5 from J, leaving 10 bases between them. Looked up from germline, CDR1 is MNHEY and CDR2 is SMNVEV (reference sequence). The CDR3 is 13 amino acids. DNA of the CDR3: TGTGCCAGCAGTACCGACAGGTATCAGCCCCAGCATTTT. This codes for CASSTDRYQPQHF.

This clonotype was recorded a few times. The chain combines TRBV7-8 with TRBJ2-5, with 14 positions matching TRBD2. This CDR3 is 19 amino acids long. CDR1 is SGHVS and CDR2 is FQNEAQ in the germline V gene. The V gene end was trimmed by 2 bases and the J gene end by 2 bases; junction bases not matched to a gene: 10. CDR3 protein: CASSLQVRTSGGLQETQYF. The CDR3 DNA is TGTGCCAGCAGCTTACAGGTCCGGACTAGCGGGGGGCTTCAAGAGACCCAGTACTTC.

This sequence joins TRBV5-6 and TRBJ2-7, with D possibly TRBD2 on 5 matching bases. The CDR3 extends over 15 amino acids. CDR1 and CDR2 (germline): SGHDT, YYEEEE. The V and J ends lost 5 bases and 3 bases respectively, with 18 bases between them. CDR3 region: CASRSGDRPIYEQYF. CDR3 in DNA: TGTGCCAGCAGGTCCGGGGATAGGCCTATCTACGAGCAGTACTTC.

The chain combines TRBV7-2 with TRBJ1-5; no clear D gene. The CDR3 is 13 amino acids. The germline gives CDR1 SGHTA, CDR2 FQGNSA. The germline V and J ends were trimmed by 1 base and 5 bases, with 6 bases remaining between them. For the CDR3, the DNA is TGTGCCAGCAGCTTAGTCAAGGATCAGCCCCAGCATTTT. Its protein is CASSLVKDQPQHF.

This clonotype was seen more than once but under ten times. The junction differs from germline at one of its ends, possibly a read error. The V and J genes are TRBV4-3 and TRBJ2-5; TRBD1 agrees at 7 bases. The CDR3 sequence is 16 residues long. In germline, CDR1 is LGHNA, CDR2 YSLEER. CDR3 in DNA: TGTGCCAGCAGCACCCACGGACAGGCACGCCAAGAGACCCAGTACTTC. Its translation is CASSTHGQARQETQYF.

The genes are TRBV7-2 and TRBJ2-3; D is ambiguous. This CDR3 is built from 14 residues. Trimming cost V 2 bases and J 8 bases, with 14 bases left between them. Looked up from germline, CDR1 is SGHTA and CDR2 is FQGNSA. CDR3 DNA: TGTGCCAGCAGCTTAAAGACCCAGGCGAGTACGCAGTATTTT. It encodes CASSLKTQASTQYF.

The CDR3 reads CASSPFRGGRDTEAFF. The DNA of the CDR3 is TGTGCCAGCAGCCCATTCAGGGGGGGGCGAGACACTGAAGCTTTCTTT. This rearrangement joins TRBV9 to TRBJ1-1; the match to TRBD1 covers 7 bases. In germline, CDR1 is SGDLS, CDR2 YYNGEE. The CDR3 loop spans 16 amino acids. Germline trimming cut 4 bases from V and 3 bases from J; bases unmatched to any gene: 12.

The chain uses TRBV7-9 and TRBJ1-2, with D possibly matching TRBD1 (6 bases). The CDR3 consists of 12 residues. In germline, CDR1 is SEHNR, CDR2 FQNEAQ (reference sequence). Trimming cost V 11 bases and J 7 bases, with 17 bases left between them. The DNA for the CDR3 is TGTGCCCGTTACGGGGGGCAAGGTGGCTACACCTTC. This translates into CARYGGQGGYTF.

V and J are TRBV12-3 or TRBV12-4 and TRBJ2-3; D gene ambiguous. The CDR3 covers 15 residues. With 1 base removed from V and 0 bases from J, the gap between germline ends came to 8 bases. DNA for the CDR3: TGTGCCAGCAGTTTAGATACATCTAGCACAGATACGCAGTATTTT. Its translation is CASSLDTSSTDTQYF.

This clonotype was counted a few times. This chain joins TRBV9 and TRBJ1-1; 9 bases match TRBD1. The germline CDR1 and CDR2 sequences are SGDLS and YYNGEE. The junction had 11 bases not matched to a gene; V was cut back by 3 bases and J by 5 bases. The CDR3 spans 16 residues. Here the CDR3 reads CASSARDRVHSTEAFF. Written as DNA, the CDR3 is TGTGCCAGCAGCGCACGGGACAGGGTACACTCGACTGAAGCTTTCTTT.

The chain joins TRBV24-1 to TRBJ2-3; D is uncertain. The CDR3 spans 17 residues. V was shortened by 6 bases and J by 4 bases, with 22 bases between the two germline ends. Germline assignment: CDR1 KGHDR and CDR2 SFDVKD. The CDR3 nucleotides are TGTGCCACCAGTACCCAATCGGAGATTTTCGCCCCAGATACGCAGTATTTT. Translated, it gives CATSTQSEIFAPDTQYF.

This chain joins TRBV12-3 or TRBV12-4 and TRBJ2-4, with 10 nucleotides matching TRBD1. This CDR3 has 18 amino acids. V shed 2 bases, J shed 2 bases, and the junction held 9 bases outside the gene matches. CDR3 nucleotides: TGTGCCAGCAGTTTAACGCCCCGGGGACAGGGGCCCAAAAACATTCAGTACTTC. Its protein product is CASSLTPRGQGPKNIQYF.

The V gene is TRBV20-1, the J gene TRBJ2-3; TRBD1 is a possible D gene (5 bases). From germline, CDR1 is DFQATT and CDR2 SNEGSKA (reference sequence). Deletions cut 6 bases from V and 4 bases from J, with 17 bases between. This CDR3 region has 14 residues. CDR3: CSAHRPGLADTQYF. The CDR3 region has the DNA TGCAGTGCCCACAGGCCCGGCTTGGCAGATACGCAGTATTTT.

About this clonotype: A read error may explain this, as a much larger clone is one base away. The chain recombines TRBV20-1 with TRBJ2-4; TRBD2 agrees at 7 bases. Germline CDR1 is DFQATT and CDR2 is SNEGSKA (reference sequence). Trimming took 3 bases from V and 13 from J; bases not matched to a gene: 18. The CDR3 sequence is 15 residues long. The CDR3 nucleotides read TGCAGTGCTAGCTCAGAGGGGAGCGGGGACCATGAGCAGTACTTC. Translating it yields CSASSEGSGDHEQYF.

This clonotype occurred a few times. A read error is possible here, since a much larger clone lies one base away. The rearrangement uses TRBV6-6 and TRBJ1-5, with a possible D match to TRBD1 (5 bases). This CDR3 is built from 12 residues. Germline lookup yields CDR1 MNHNY and CDR2 SVGAGI (reference sequence). For the CDR3, the DNA is TGTACCAGCGGGGACCCAAATCAGCCCCAGCATTTT. Amino acids: CTSGDPNQPQHF.

This clonotype was found a few times. The junction differs from germline at one of its ends, possibly a read error. The chain links TRBV9 to TRBJ1-1; 8 positions agree with TRBD1. The CDR3 covers 16 residues. CDR1 SGDLS and CDR2 YYNGEE come from the germline V gene. The CDR3: CACSKSQGAAGTEAFF. The CDR3 DNA sequence: TGTGCCTGCAGTAAATCGCAGGGGGCAGCGGGCACTGAAGCTTTCTTT. The variable domain in full, with the rest retrieved from reference TRBV9 and TRBJ1-1, is DSGVTQTPKHLITATGQRVTLRCSPRSGDLSVYWYQQSLDQGLQFLIQYYNGEERAKGNILERFSAQQFPDLHSELNLSSLELGDSALYFCACSKSQGAAGTEAFFGQGTRLTVV.

This rearrangement joins TRBV5-1 to TRBJ2-6; D is uncertain. This CDR3 has 14 residues. The germline gives CDR1 SGHRS, CDR2 YFSETQ. V was pared by 4 bases and J by 4 bases, with 9 bases between. CDR3 DNA sequence: TGCGCCAGCAGCGTGGAGACCGGGGCCAACGTCCTGACTTTC. Translating gives CASSVETGANVLTF. Full variable domain (missing parts from reference TRBV5-1 and TRBJ2-6): KAGVTQTPRYLIKTRGQQVTLSCSPISGHRSVSWYQQTPGQGLQFLFEYFSETQRNKGNFPGRFSGRQFSNSRSEMNVSTLELGDSALYLCASSVETGANVLTFGAGSRLTVL.

This chain uses TRBV7-2 with TRBJ2-3; possibly TRBD2 for D (7 bases). This CDR3 has 15 residues. Trimming stripped 1 base from V and 14 bases from J, with 22 bases between. Germline CDR1 reads SGHTA; CDR2 reads FQGNSA. The CDR3 sequence: CASSLGSGEGEKLYF. The DNA for the CDR3 is TGTGCCAGCAGCTTAGGTTCAGGGGAGGGAGAAAAACTGTATTTT.

This clonotype was found many times. The J gene is TRBJ1-2, the V gene TRBV4-1, with 9 bases identical to TRBD1. Trimming cost V 1 base and J 2 bases; bases outside gene matches: 2. Germline V gives CDR1 MGHRA, CDR2 YSYEKL. CDR3 length: 15 residues. DNA of the CDR3: TGCGCCAGCAGCCAAGGGACAGGGGAAAACTATGGCTACACCTTC. Its protein product is CASSQGTGENYGYTF.

The chain uses TRBV6-5 and TRBJ2-3; 8 bases agree with TRBD2. The CDR3 is made up of 18 amino acids. J was trimmed by 4 bases and V by 4 bases; bases with no gene match: 16. Germline values: CDR1 MNHEY, CDR2 SVGAGI. The CDR3, as DNA: TGTGCCAGCAGTTCGTCTAGGCCCCTAGCGGGTCCCCCAGATACGCAGTATTTT. Protein sequence: CASSSSRPLAGPPDTQYF.

The gene calls are TRBV27 and TRBJ2-3; possible D gene TRBD1, 5 bases. Trimming took off 4 bases at V and 0 bases at J, with 14 bases between the two ends. Germline V gene lookup returns CDR1 MNHEY and CDR2 SMNVEV (reference sequence). CDR3 length: 16 residues. CDR3 sequence reads: CASSSLFGASTDTQYF. The CDR3 DNA reads as TGTGCCAGCAGTTCCTTGTTTGGGGCCAGCACAGATACGCAGTATTTT.

This clonotype was picked up a small number of times. This chain connects TRBV5-1 to TRBJ2-7; D is ambiguous. This CDR3 is built from 14 residues. The V end was cut by 3 bases, the J end by 5 bases, with 15 bases between. Germline CDR1 and CDR2: SGHRS and YFSETQ. CDR3 residues: CASSSMLGYNEQYF. DNA for the CDR3: TGCGCCAGCAGCTCCATGCTGGGTTATAACGAGCAGTACTTC.

This clonotype came up a few times. The V and J genes are TRBV7-3 and TRBJ2-5; TRBD2 matches at 7 bases. Germline assignment: CDR1 SGHTA and CDR2 FQGTGA. The CDR3 is 15 amino acids. With 5 bases clipped from V and 4 bases from J, the junction kept 10 bases outside the gene matches. CDR3 DNA sequence: TGTGCCAGCAGCGCCCGGGGAGGGGCCGGAGAGACCCAGTACTTC. Protein product: CASSARGGAGETQYF. Using reference TRBV7-3 and TRBJ2-5 for the parts outside the CDR3, the full variable domain is GAGVSQTPSNKVTEKGKYVELRCDPISGHTALYWYRQSLGQGPEFLIYFQGTGAADDSGLPNDRFFAVRPEGSVSTLKIQRTERGDSAVYLCASSARGGAGETQYFGPGTRLLVL.

The chain uses TRBV7-2 and TRBJ1-2; D is uncertain. V was clipped by 1 base and J by 6 bases, with 15 bases between them. The CDR3 consists of 15 residues. Germline V gene data show CDR1 as SGHTA and CDR2 as FQGNSA. The DNA for the CDR3 is TGTGCCAGCAGCTTAGAGGCTTGGGTCAAGGATGGCTACACCTTC. Its protein is CASSLEAWVKDGYTF.

At least ten counts were recorded for this clonotype. V and J are TRBV9 and TRBJ2-1; TRBD2 matches 8 bases. This CDR3 is built from 16 residues. Trimming removed 0 bases from V and 6 bases from J; junction bases left unmatched: 8. From germline, CDR1 is SGDLS and CDR2 YYNGEE. This chain's CDR3 is CASSVALAGHFNEQFF. The CDR3 DNA follows: TGTGCCAGCAGCGTAGCCTTAGCGGGGCACTTCAATGAGCAGTTCTTC.

The chain is built from TRBV9 and TRBJ2-5; tentatively, D is TRBD1 (5 bases). Trimming took off 0 bases at V and 4 bases at J, with 13 bases between the two ends. The CDR3 spans 15 residues. CDR1 and CDR2 (germline): SGDLS, YYNGEE. CDR3 loop: CASSVEARESETQYF. In DNA form, the CDR3 reads TGTGCCAGCAGCGTAGAAGCCAGGGAATCAGAGACCCAGTACTTC.